A selection of T cell receptor beta chains follows, all from one sample in a study of shared clonotypes between healthy human individuals. Clones were sequenced by immunoSEQ multiplex PCR, and TCRdb holds only the in-frame ones, with some missing. Here the sample spans over a million clones, around 97% being singletons. Sequenced: naive CD4+ T cells sorted from blood. Source of these receptors: a man aged 30 to 39 in good health. CDR3s leave out the opening cysteine and the closing phenylalanine or tryptophan.

>TRBV6-6|TRBJ2-7
ASSYTPRAGQY
>TRBV5-1|TRBJ2-7
ASSFGTGSGAGEQY
>TRBV18|TRBJ2-1
ASSPRTGASYNEQF
>TRBV4-3|TRBJ2-1
ASSQGSGREQF
>TRBV27|TRBJ1-1
ASSSHGRAEAF
>TRBV2|TRBJ2-5
ASSELETQY
>TRBV7-2|TRBJ2-3
ASRGQDLRYTQY
>TRBV18|TRBJ2-3
ASSPLAGTSTDTQY
>TRBV18|TRBJ2-2
ASSPLFTSGTNTGELF
>TRBV30|TRBJ2-7
AWSFPLSGYEQY
>TRBV18|TRBJ2-2
ASSRWTVPNTGELF
>TRBV7-2|TRBJ1-2
ASREGRDYGYT
>TRBV10-3|TRBJ2-7
AISEQGAIYEQY
>TRBV2|TRBJ1-5
ASSAGGAGNQPQH
>TRBV5-4|TRBJ1-1
ASSGQQNTEAF
>TRBV10-1|TRBJ2-1
ASSETSGDYNEQF
>TRBV28|TRBJ1-5
ASSGDRGRKTVGYRPQH
>TRBV28|TRBJ2-5
ASSLRTGESLETQY
>TRBV5-4|TRBJ2-2
ASSLEQGALTGELF
>TRBV25-1|TRBJ2-1
ASSETSGRFEQF
>TRBV6-5|TRBJ1-4
ASSYAARNEKLF
>TRBV29-1|TRBJ1-1
SVEGQTNTEAF
>TRBV19|TRBJ2-5
ASSALAGGPPETQY
>TRBV7-9|TRBJ2-3
ASSLGTSGRSDTQY
>TRBV6-1|TRBJ2-7
ASTRQGTLSYEQY
>TRBV10-3|TRBJ2-1
AIGGRIEQF
>TRBV7-9|TRBJ2-1
ASSFPGTSGRGNEQF
>TRBV6-5|TRBJ1-5
ASSAQETQH
>TRBV28|TRBJ2-7
ASSSPGSGSFEQY
>TRBV29-1|TRBJ2-7
SVLLAGTYEQY
>TRBV7-9|TRBJ1-2
ASRHRNQYGYT
>TRBV15|TRBJ2-7
ATSRDRAGEQY
>TRBV19|TRBJ2-3
ASSIAEGAADTQY